These T cell receptor beta chains were read from a single sample in a study of T cell responses to AZD1222 COVID-19 vaccine. The assay was immunoSEQ multiplex PCR, and TCRdb's table has in-frame clones only and misses some. The table has some 150,000 clones, approximately 90% seen once. The input for sequencing was peripheral blood, taken on day 0 of MenACWY control vaccination. The receptor set was obtained from an adult in good health. Both conserved end residues are part of each CDR3. The D gene is left open where the match is weak. Clone size is given for some rows only: seen once, a few or many times, or a class if the clone is expanded.

D gene	V gene	J gene	clone size	CDR3 protein	CDR3 DNA
-	TRBV11-1	TRBJ1-1	-	CASSFSSGEAFF	TGTGCCAGCAGCTTCTCTTCGGGTGAAGCTTTCTTT
TRBD2	TRBV7-2	TRBJ2-7	-	CASSRGGLAGAYEQYF	TGTGCCAGCAGCCGCGGTGGCCTAGCGGGAGCTTACGAGCAGTACTTC
TRBD1	TRBV15	TRBJ1-4	-	CATSRDYGTAGEKLFF	TGTGCCACCAGCAGAGATTATGGGACAGCGGGTGAAAAACTGTTTTTT
-	TRBV7-3	TRBJ2-1	-	CASSRSGPLNNEQFF	TGTGCCAGCAGCCGCAGCGGTCCTCTAAATAATGAGCAGTTCTTC
-	TRBV19	TRBJ1-5	-	CATSRDSSWEPQHF	TGTGCCACTAGTCGCGACAGCTCCTGGGAGCCCCAGCATTTT
-	TRBV18	TRBJ2-7	-	CASSQQQSYEQYF	TGTGCCAGCTCACAGCAGCAGTCCTACGAGCAGTACTTC
-	TRBV9	TRBJ2-2	-	CASSVGGVTGELFF	TGTGCCAGCAGCGTCGGAGGGGTTACCGGGGAGCTGTTTTTT
TRBD1	TRBV19	TRBJ1-5	-	CASSGTGFNQPQHF	TGTGCCAGTAGTGGGACAGGATTCAATCAGCCCCAGCATTTT
-	TRBV20-1	TRBJ2-4	-	CSASKWPDLAKNIQYF	TGCAGTGCTAGTAAGTGGCCAGACTTAGCCAAAAACATTCAGTACTTC
-	TRBV18	TRBJ1-2	-	CASSPGTAPSNYGYTF	TGTGCCAGCTCACCAGGGACGGCCCCATCTAACTATGGCTACACCTTC
-	TRBV28	TRBJ2-2	-	CASSETGSGPGELFF	TGTGCCAGCAGCGAAACAGGGTCCGGACCCGGGGAGCTGTTTTTT
TRBD2	TRBV6-1	TRBJ2-1	-	CASSEGKAGVRYNEQFF	TGTGCCAGCAGTGAAGGGAAGGCGGGGGTAAGGTACAATGAGCAGTTCTTC
-	TRBV11-1	TRBJ2-5	-	CASSFGETQYF	TGTGCCAGCAGCTTCGGAGAGACCCAGTACTTC
-	TRBV7-2	TRBJ2-7	-	CASSLVGGSSWEQYF	TGTGCCAGCAGCTTAGTAGGGGGAAGTTCGTGGGAGCAGTACTTC
-	TRBV5-1	TRBJ1-4	-	CASSFGAQEKLFF	TGCGCCAGCAGCTTTGGGGCCCAAGAAAAACTGTTTTTT
TRBD2	TRBV9	TRBJ2-3	-	CASSRVAGKTDTQYF	TGTGCCAGCAGCCGAGTAGCGGGAAAGACAGATACGCAGTATTTT
-	TRBV5-4	TRBJ2-5	-	CATTLGGALRETQYF	TGTGCCACTACCCTTGGGGGGGCTTTGAGAGAGACCCAGTACTTC
-	TRBV7-2	TRBJ2-2	-	CASSLLVGNTGELFF	TGTGCCAGCAGCTTATTAGTGGGGAACACCGGGGAGCTGTTTTTT
-	TRBV24-1	TRBJ1-5	few	CATSDPTGSRNQPQHF	TGTGCCACCAGTGACCCGACCGGGTCACGCAATCAGCCCCAGCATTTT
TRBD1	TRBV2	TRBJ1-4	-	CASRHRRAAGTEEEKLFF	TGTGCCAGCAGGCACAGAAGGGCCGCCGGGACAGAGGAGGAAAAACTGTTTTTT
TRBD1	TRBV19	TRBJ2-5	-	CASSTTGDQETQYF	TGTGCCAGTAGTACTACAGGGGACCAAGAGACCCAGTACTTC
TRBD1	TRBV5-1	TRBJ2-5	few	CASSLGTGDVETQYF	TGCGCCAGCAGCTTGGGGACAGGGGATGTGGAGACCCAGTACTTC
TRBD1	TRBV5-5	TRBJ1-2	-	CASSLYGTGGSYGYTF	TGTGCCAGCAGCTTGTATGGGACAGGGGGCTCTTATGGCTACACCTTC
-	TRBV9	TRBJ2-5	-	CASSVGSPGRETQYF	TGTGCCAGCAGCGTAGGGTCTCCGGGGAGGGAGACCCAGTACTTC
-	TRBV27	TRBJ1-2	-	CASSLTRNYGYTF	TGTGCCAGCAGTTTAACCAGGAACTATGGCTACACCTTC
TRBD2	TRBV10-1	TRBJ2-2	-	CASSVETSGRGELFF	TGCGCCAGCAGTGTTGAGACTAGCGGGAGAGGGGAGCTGTTTTTT
-	TRBV3-1/TRBV3-2	TRBJ1-1	-	CASSQAGATEAFF	TGTGCCAGCAGCCAAGCAGGGGCGACTGAAGCTTTCTTT
TRBD1	TRBV4-1	TRBJ2-2	-	CASSLRTGKNTGELFF	TGCGCCAGCAGCCTACGGACAGGGAAGAACACCGGGGAGCTGTTTTTT
-	TRBV27	TRBJ2-5	-	CASSFFPRRDSQETQYF	TGTGCCAGCAGTTTTTTCCCCAGGAGGGATAGCCAAGAGACCCAGTACTTC
-	TRBV7-3	TRBJ1-2	-	CASSAGIGYGYTF	TGTGCCAGCAGCGCAGGGATTGGCTATGGCTACACCTTC
-	TRBV12-3/TRBV12-4	TRBJ1-2	-	CASSLLAGYGYTF	TGTGCCAGCAGTTTATTGGCAGGCTATGGCTACACCTTC
-	TRBV27	TRBJ2-7	once	CASSSTGRYSYEQYF	TGTGCCAGCAGTTCTACAGGGCGGTACTCCTACGAGCAGTACTTC
-	TRBV2	TRBJ1-2	few	CASKDSLGGYTF	TGTGCCAGCAAGGACAGTCTGGGTGGCTACACCTTC
-	TRBV19	TRBJ2-5	once	CASSIEARLVQETQYF	TGTGCCAGTAGTATAGAGGCTAGGCTTGTCCAAGAGACCCAGTACTTC
-	TRBV29-1	TRBJ1-1	-	CSVARGPLNTEAFF	TGCAGCGTTGCCCGGGGACCGTTGAACACTGAAGCTTTCTTT
-	TRBV30	TRBJ1-3	-	CAWSAMPFIGNTIYF	TGTGCCTGGAGTGCCATGCCGTTTATAGGAAACACCATATATTTT